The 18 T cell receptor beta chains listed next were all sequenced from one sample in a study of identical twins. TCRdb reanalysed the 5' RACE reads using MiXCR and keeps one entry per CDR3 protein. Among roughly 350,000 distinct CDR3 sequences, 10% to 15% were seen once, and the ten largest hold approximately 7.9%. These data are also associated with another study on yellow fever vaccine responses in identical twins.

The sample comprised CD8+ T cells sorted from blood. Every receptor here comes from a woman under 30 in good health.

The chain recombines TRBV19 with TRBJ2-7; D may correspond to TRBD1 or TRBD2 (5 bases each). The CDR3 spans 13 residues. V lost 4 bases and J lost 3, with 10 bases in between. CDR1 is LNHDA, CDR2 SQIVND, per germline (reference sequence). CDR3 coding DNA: TGTGCCAGTAGTAACCGGGACGGCTACGAGCAGTACTTC. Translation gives CASSNRDGYEQYF.

CDR3 protein: CASGYSPRRGRSYNEQFF. In DNA form, the CDR3 reads TGTGCCAGCGGATACTCCCCCCGGAGGGGTAGGTCCTACAATGAGCAGTTCTTC. The chain couples TRBV6-5 to TRBJ2-1, with D tentatively TRBD2 (6 bases). Germline CDR1 and CDR2: MNHEY and SVGAGI. V shed 8 bases and J shed 1 base, with 24 bases lying between them. This CDR3 comprises 18 residues.

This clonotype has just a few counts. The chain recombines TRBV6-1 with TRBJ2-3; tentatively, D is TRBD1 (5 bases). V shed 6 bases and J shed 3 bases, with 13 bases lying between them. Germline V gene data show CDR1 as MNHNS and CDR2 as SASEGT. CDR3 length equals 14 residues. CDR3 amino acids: CASRAVDRTDTQYF. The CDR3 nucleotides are TGTGCCAGCAGGGCCGTAGACAGAACAGATACGCAGTATTTT.

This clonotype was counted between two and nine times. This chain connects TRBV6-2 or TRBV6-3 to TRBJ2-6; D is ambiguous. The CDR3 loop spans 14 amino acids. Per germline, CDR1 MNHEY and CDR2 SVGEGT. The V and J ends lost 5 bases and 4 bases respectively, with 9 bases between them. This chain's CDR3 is CASSAISGANVLTF. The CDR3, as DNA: TGTGCCAGCAGTGCAATCTCAGGGGCCAACGTCCTGACTTTC.

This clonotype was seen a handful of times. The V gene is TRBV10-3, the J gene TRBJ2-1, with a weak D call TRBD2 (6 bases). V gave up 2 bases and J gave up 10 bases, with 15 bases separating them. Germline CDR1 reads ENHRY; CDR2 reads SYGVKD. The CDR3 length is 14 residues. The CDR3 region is CAISEEIAEYEQFF. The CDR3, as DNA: TGTGCCATCAGTGAGGAAATAGCGGAGTACGAGCAGTTCTTC.

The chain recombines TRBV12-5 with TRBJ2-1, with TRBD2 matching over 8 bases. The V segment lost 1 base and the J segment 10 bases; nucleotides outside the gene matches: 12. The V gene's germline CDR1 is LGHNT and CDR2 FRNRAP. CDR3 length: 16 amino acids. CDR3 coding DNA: TGTGCTAGTGGTTTGGGCAGCGGGAGCCTAATGGGGGAGCAGTTCTTC. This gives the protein CASGLGSGSLMGEQFF.

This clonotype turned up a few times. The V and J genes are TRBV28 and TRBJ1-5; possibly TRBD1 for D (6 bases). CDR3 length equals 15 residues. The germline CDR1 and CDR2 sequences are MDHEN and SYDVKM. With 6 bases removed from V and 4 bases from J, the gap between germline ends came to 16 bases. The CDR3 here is CASSLTGTQNQPQHF. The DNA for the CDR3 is TGTGCCAGCAGCCTAACCGGGACACAGAATCAGCCCCAGCATTTT. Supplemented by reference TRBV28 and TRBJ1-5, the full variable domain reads DVKVTQSSRYLVKRTGEKVFLECVQDMDHENMFWYRQDPGLGLRLIYFSYDVKMKEKGDIPEGYSVSREKKERFSLILESASTNQTSMYLCASSLTGTQNQPQHFGDGTRLSIL.

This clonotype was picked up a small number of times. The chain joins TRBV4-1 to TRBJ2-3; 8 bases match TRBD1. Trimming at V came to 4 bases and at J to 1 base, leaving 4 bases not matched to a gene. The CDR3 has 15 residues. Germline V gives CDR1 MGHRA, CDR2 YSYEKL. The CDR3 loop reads CASSRGTGRTDTQYF. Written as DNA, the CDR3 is TGCGCCAGCAGCCGGGGGACAGGTCGCACAGATACGCAGTATTTT.

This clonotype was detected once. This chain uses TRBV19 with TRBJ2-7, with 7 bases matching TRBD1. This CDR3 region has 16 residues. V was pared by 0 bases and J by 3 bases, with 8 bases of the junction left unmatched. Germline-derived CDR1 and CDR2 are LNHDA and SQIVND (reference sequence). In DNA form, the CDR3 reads TGTGCCAGTAGTATAGACGACGGGACAGCCTACTACGAGCAGTACTTC. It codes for CASSIDDGTAYYEQYF.

CDR3 DNA sequence: TGTGCCAGCAGCTTGTCTTACCAGGGGGCCAAAAACATTCAGTACTTC. This translates into CASSLSYQGAKNIQYF. The rearrangement uses TRBV5-6 and TRBJ2-4, with D possibly being TRBD1 (6 bases). The CDR3 has 16 residues. Trimming pared 1 base from V and 1 base from J, leaving 12 bases between. The germline V gene encodes CDR1 SGHDT and CDR2 YYEEEE.

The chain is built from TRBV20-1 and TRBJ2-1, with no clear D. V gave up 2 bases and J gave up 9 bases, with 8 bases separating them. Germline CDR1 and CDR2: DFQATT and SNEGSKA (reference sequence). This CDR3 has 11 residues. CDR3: CSARSVSEQFF. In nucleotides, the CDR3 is TGCAGTGCTAGAAGTGTTAGTGAGCAGTTCTTC.

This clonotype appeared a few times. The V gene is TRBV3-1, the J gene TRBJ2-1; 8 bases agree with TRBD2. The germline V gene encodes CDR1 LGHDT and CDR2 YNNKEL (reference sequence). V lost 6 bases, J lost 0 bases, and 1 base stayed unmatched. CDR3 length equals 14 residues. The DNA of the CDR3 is TGTGCCAGCAGTCGGGAGGGCTCCTACAATGAGCAGTTCTTC. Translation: CASSREGSYNEQFF.

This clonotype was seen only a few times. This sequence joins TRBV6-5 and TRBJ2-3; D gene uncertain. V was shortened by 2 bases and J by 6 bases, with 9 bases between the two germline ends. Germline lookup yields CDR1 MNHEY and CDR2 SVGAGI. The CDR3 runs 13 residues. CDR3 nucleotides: TGTGCCAGCAGTTACCAGACGAGGGATACGCAGTATTTT. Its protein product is CASSYQTRDTQYF.

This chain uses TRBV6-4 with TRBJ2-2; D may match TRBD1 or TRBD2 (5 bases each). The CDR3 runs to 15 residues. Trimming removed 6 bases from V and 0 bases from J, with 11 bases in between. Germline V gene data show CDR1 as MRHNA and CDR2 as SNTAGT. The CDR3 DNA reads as TGTGCCAGCAGCCTTGGGGACCCGAACACCGGGGAGCTGTTTTTT. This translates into CASSLGDPNTGELFF.

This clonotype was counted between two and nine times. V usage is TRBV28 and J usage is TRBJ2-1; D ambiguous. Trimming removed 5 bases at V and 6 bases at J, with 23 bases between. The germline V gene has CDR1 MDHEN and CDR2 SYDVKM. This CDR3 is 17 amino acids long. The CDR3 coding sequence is TGTGCCAGCAGTCGGGCCTTTGGCAACTTCATGGGCAATGAGCAGTTCTTC. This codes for CASSRAFGNFMGNEQFF. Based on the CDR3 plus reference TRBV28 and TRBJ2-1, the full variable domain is DVKVTQSSRYLVKRTGEKVFLECVQDMDHENMFWYRQDPGLGLRLIYFSYDVKMKEKGDIPEGYSVSREKKERFSLILESASTNQTSMYLCASSRAFGNFMGNEQFFGPGTRLTVL.

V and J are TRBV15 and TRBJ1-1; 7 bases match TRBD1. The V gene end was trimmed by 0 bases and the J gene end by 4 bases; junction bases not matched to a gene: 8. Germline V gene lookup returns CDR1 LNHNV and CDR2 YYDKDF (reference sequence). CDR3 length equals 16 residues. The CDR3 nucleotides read TGTGCCACCAGCAGAGACTCGACAGGGTCGTCCACTGAAGCTTTCTTT. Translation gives CATSRDSTGSSTEAFF.

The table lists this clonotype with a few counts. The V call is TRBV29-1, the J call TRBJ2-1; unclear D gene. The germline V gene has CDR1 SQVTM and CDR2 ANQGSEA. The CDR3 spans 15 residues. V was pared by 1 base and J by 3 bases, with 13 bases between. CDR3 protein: CSVEAPRSYYNEQFF. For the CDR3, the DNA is TGCAGCGTTGAAGCGCCCCGGTCTTACTACAATGAGCAGTTCTTC.

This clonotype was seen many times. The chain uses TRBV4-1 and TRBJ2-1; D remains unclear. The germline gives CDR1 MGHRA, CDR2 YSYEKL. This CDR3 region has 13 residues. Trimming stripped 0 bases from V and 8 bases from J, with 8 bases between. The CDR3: CASSQESADEQFF. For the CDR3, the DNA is TGCGCCAGCAGCCAAGAATCCGCCGATGAGCAGTTCTTC.